What follows is one TCR beta chain and its context. Its antigen is as yet unknown. The data originate from a study of cytomegalovirus exposure and HLA in healthy donors. Looking at the study overall: As released early, the data held 65 million to 90 million unique TCRs from HLA-typed donors.

Use of 60 Vbeta and 13 Jbeta primers characterized the PCR. Sequenced by immunoSEQ multiplex PCR; TCRdb stores in-frame clones only, minus some. The profile shows under 150,000 clones, around a tenth of them singletons. Overall study findings and caveats: There were 164 TCR beta chains listed as cytomegalovirus-associated. Among donors in an Asian-associated ancestry cluster, a later analysis reportedly found fewer N-insertions than the approximately 700-donor mean. A further, later analysis showed that HLA-associated TCR beta chains (compared with equally common others) were more clonally expanded.

This CDR3 region has 14 residues. Germline-derived CDR1 and CDR2 are GTSNPN and SVGIG (reference sequence). Between the trimmed V and J ends, which lost 0 bases and 9 bases, there was a span of 12 bases. Sequenced input: PBMCs. This sequence was found in a young man in good health and CMV-seronegative. The V and J genes are TRBV30 and TRBJ1-6; the D is unclear. The CDR3 region is CAWSVRRGSSPLHF. The CDR3 DNA is TGTGCCTGGAGTGTACGACGAGGGAGTTCACCCCTCCACTTT.